A single T cell receptor beta chain is shown here with its context. One end of the junction is discordant with germline, which a read error may explain. CDR3 length equals 14 residues. The germline V gene encodes CDR1 SGHDT and CDR2 YYEEEE. This record belongs to a study of T cell changes during pregnancy in multiple sclerosis. Assay: immunoSEQ multiplex PCR; the TCRdb copy retains only in-frame clones and omits some. This sample yields about 31,000 clones, of which around 91% are seen a single time; 5.5% to 8% belongs to the top ten. Material: CD8+ T cells from peripheral blood mononuclear cells, obtained in the second trimester of pregnancy. The clonotype was recovered from a female donor with multiple sclerosis, enrolled in a pregnancy study. The chain has TRBV5-6 and TRBJ2-7, with 10 bases fitting TRBD2. The CDR3 coding sequence is TGTGCCGGCAGCTTTCTAGCGGGAGTTAGCGAGCAGTACTTC. Protein: CAGSFLAGVSEQYF. Supplemented by reference TRBV5-6 and TRBJ2-7, the full variable domain reads DAGVTQSPTHLIKTRGQQVTLRCSPKSGHDTVSWYQQALGQGPQFIFQYYEEEERQRGNFPDRFSGHQFPNYSSELNVNALLLGDSALYLCAGSFLAGVSEQYFGPGTRLTVT.